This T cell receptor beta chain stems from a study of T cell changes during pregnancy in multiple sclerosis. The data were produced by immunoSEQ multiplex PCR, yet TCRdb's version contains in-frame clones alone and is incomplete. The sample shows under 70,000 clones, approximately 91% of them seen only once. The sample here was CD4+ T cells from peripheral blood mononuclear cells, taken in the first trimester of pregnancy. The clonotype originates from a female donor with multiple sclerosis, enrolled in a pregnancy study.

The DNA of the CDR3 is TGCAGCGTTGGCCCGGGACTAGCGGGGTGGAACGAGCAGTACTTC. It codes for CSVGPGLAGWNEQYF. The genes are TRBV29-1 and TRBJ2-7, with 13 positions matching TRBD2. Losses at the gene ends were 4 bases for V and 5 bases for J; bases not matched to a gene: 8. The CDR3 sequence is 15 residues long. Per the germline V gene, CDR1 is SQVTM and CDR2 is ANQGSEA.